This T cell receptor (beta chain) was sequenced in a study of cytomegalovirus exposure and HLA in healthy donors. General study findings and limits: Association of a missense DCLRE1C variant with TCR beta V- and J-gene trimming was reported in a later analysis. Later examination showed HLA-associated TCR beta chains had greater clonal expansion than equally common others.

Concerning this clone: Its antigen is unknown.

Germline assignment: CDR1 MDHEN and CDR2 SYDVKM. Trimming at V came to 4 bases and at J to 2 bases, leaving 3 bases not matched to a gene. The CDR3 has 14 amino acids. The PCR had 60 Vbeta and 13 Jbeta primers. Assay used: immunoSEQ multiplex PCR; TCRdb lists only in-frame clones, some missing. The sample lists some 150,000 clones, 65% to 85% occurring once. The V gene is TRBV28, the J gene TRBJ2-3; 7 bases match TRBD2. Sequences were obtained from PBMCs. The sequence derives from a woman between 45 and 60 years old in good health and CMV-seropositive. The CDR3 region is CASSYGRATDTQYF. The CDR3 region has the DNA TGTGCCAGCAGTTATGGGAGGGCCACAGATACGCAGTATTTT.